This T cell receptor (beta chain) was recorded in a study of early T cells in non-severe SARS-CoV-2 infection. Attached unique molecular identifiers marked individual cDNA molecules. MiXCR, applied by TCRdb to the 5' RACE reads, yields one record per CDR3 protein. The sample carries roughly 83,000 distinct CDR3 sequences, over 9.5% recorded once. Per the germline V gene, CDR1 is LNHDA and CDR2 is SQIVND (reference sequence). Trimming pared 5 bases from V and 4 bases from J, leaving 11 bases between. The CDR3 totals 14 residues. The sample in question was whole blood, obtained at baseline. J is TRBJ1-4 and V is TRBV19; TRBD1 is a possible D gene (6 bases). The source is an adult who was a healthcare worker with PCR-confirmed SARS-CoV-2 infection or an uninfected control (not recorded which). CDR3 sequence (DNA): TGTGCCAGTAGTGATCACAGGGTTAATGAAAAACTGTTTTTT. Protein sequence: CASSDHRVNEKLFF.